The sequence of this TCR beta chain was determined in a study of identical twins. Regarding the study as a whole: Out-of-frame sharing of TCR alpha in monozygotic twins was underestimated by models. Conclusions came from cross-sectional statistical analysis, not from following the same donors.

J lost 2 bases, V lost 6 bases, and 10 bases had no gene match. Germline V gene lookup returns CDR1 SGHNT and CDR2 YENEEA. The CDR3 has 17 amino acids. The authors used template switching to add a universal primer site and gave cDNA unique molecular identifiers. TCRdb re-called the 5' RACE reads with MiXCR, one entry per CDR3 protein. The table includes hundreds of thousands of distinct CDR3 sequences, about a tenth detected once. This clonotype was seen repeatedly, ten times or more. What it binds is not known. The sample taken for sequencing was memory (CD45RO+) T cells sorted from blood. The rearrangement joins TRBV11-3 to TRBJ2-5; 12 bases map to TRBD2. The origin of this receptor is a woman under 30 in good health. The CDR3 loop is CASRLSGTSGLQETQYF. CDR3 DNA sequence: TGTGCCAGCAGGCTGTCCGGGACTAGCGGGCTGCAAGAGACCCAGTACTTC.